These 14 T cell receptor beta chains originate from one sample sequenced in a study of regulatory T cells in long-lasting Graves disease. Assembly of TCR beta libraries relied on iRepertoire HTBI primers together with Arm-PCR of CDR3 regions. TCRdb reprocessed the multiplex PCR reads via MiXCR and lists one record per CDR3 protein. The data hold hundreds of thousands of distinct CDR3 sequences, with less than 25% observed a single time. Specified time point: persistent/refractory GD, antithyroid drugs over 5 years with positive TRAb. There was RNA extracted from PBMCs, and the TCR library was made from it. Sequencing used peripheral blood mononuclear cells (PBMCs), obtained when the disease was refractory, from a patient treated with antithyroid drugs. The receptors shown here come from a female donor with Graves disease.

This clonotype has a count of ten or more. Written as DNA, the CDR3 is TGTGCCAGCAGCCCCATATCGATCCAAGGACTAGCGGGATATACAGAGACCCAGTACTTC. As protein: CASSPISIQGLAGYTETQYF. This chain links TRBV11-2 with TRBJ2-5; 12 positions match TRBD2. The CDR3 sequence is 20 residues long. V shed 5 bases and J 4 bases; nucleotides not matched to a gene: 20. CDR1 is SGHAT and CDR2 is FQNNGV in the germline V gene. The variable domain in full, completed from reference TRBV11-2 and TRBJ2-5, reads EAGVAQSPRYKIIEKRQSVAFWCNPISGHATLYWYQQILGQGPKLLIQFQNNGVVDDSQLPKDRFSAERLKGVDSTLKIQPAKLEDSAVYLCASSPISIQGLAGYTETQYFGPGTRLLVL.

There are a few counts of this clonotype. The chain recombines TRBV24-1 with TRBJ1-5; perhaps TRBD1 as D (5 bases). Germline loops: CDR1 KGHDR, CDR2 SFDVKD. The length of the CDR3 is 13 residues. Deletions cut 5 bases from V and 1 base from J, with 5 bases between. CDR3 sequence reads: CATSAGSNQPQHF. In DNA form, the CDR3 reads TGTGCCACCAGTGCAGGGAGCAATCAGCCCCAGCATTTT.

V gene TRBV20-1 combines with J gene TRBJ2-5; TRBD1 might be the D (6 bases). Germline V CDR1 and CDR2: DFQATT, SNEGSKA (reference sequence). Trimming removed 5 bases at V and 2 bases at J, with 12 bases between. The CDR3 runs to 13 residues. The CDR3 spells CSAHRDNQETQYF. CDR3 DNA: TGCAGTGCTCACCGGGACAATCAAGAGACCCAGTACTTC.

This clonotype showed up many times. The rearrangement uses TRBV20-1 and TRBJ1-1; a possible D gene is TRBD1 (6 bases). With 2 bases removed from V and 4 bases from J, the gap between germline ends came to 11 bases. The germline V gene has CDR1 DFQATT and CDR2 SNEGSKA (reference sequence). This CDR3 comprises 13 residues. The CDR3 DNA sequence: TGCAGTGCTAGATTCGGACAGAGCACTGAAGCTTTCTTT. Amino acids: CSARFGQSTEAFF.

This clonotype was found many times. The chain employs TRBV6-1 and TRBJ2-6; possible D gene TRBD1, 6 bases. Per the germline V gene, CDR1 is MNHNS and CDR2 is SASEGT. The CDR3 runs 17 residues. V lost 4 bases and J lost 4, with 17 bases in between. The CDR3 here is CASSGRDTLSGANVLTF. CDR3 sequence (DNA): TGTGCCAGCAGTGGTCGGGACACTCTTTCCGGGGCCAACGTCCTGACTTTC.

The CDR3 loop reads CASSTGQRSGNTIYF. The CDR3 coding sequence is TGTGCCAGCAGTACAGGACAGCGCTCTGGAAACACCATATATTTT. This chain joins TRBV6-2 or TRBV6-3 and TRBJ1-3, with a possible D match to TRBD1 (6 bases). The CDR3 length is 15 residues. Trimming left V 5 bases short and J 0 bases short, with 11 bases between. Germline V CDR1 and CDR2: MNHEY, SVGEGT.

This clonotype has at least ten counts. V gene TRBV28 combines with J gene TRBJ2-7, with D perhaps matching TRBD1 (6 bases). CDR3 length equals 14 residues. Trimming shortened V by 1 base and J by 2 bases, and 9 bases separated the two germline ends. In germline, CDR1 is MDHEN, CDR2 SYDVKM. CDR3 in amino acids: CASSLYTGTYEQYF. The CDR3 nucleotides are TGTGCCAGCAGTTTATACACAGGGACCTACGAGCAGTACTTC.

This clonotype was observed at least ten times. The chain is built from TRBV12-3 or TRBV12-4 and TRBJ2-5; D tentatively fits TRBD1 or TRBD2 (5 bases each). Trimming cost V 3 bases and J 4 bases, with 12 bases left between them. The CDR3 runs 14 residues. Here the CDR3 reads CASSFRDRGETQYF. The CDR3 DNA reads TGTGCCAGCAGTTTCCGGGATAGGGGAGAGACCCAGTACTTC.

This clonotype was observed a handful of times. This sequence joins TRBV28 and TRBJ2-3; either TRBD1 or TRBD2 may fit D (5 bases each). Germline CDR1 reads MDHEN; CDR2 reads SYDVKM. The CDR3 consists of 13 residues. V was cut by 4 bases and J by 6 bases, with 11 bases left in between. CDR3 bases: TGTGCCAGCAGTTCGTTAGGGGACGATACGCAGTATTTT. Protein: CASSSLGDDTQYF.

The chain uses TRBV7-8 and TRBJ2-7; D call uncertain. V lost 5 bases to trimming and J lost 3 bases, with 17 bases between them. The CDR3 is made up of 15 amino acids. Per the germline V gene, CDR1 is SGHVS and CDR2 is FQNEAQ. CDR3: CASSIRQGALYEQYF. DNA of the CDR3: TGTGCCAGCAGCATTAGACAAGGCGCTCTCTACGAGCAGTACTTC.

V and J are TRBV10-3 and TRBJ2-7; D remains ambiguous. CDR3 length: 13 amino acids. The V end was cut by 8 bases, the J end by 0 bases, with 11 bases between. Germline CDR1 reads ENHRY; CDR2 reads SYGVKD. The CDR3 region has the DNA TGTGCCATCGAGGACGTTAACTCCTACGAGCAGTACTTC. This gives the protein CAIEDVNSYEQYF.

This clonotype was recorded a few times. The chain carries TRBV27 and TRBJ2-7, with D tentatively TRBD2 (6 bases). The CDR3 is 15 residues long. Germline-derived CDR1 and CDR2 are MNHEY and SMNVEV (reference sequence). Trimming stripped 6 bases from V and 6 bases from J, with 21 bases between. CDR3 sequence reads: CASSRIIGDWGEQYF. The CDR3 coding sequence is TGTGCCAGCAGCCGTATCATCGGGGACTGGGGCGAGCAGTACTTC.

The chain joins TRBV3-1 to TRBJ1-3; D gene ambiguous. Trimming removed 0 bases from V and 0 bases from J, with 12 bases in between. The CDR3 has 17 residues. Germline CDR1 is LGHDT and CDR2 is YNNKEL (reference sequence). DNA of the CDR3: TGTGCCAGCAGCCAAGATGGAACAGCACTCTCTGGAAACACCATATATTTT. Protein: CASSQDGTALSGNTIYF.

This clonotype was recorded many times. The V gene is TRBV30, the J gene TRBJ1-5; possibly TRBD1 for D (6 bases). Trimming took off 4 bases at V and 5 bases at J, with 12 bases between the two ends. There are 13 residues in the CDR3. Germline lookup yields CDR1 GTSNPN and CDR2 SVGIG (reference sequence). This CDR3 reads CAWNTGIYQPQHF. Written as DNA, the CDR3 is TGTGCCTGGAATACAGGGATCTATCAGCCCCAGCATTTT.